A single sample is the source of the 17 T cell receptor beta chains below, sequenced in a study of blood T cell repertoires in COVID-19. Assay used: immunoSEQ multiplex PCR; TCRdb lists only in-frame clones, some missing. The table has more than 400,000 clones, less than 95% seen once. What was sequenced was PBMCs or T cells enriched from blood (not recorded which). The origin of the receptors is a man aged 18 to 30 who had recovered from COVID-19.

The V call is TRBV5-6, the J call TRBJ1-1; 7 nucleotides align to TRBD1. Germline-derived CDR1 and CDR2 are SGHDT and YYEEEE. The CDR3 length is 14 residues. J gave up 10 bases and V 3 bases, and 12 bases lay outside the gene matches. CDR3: CASSSGTATGGAFF. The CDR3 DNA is TGTGCCAGCAGCTCCGGGACAGCCACCGGGGGAGCTTTCTTT.

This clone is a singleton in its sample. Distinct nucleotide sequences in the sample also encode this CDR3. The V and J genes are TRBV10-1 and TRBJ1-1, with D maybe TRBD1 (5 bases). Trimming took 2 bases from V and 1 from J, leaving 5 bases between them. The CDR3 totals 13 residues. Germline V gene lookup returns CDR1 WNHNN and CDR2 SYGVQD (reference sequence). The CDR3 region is CASSEQGNTEAFF. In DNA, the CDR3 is TGCGCCAGCAGTGAGCAGGGGAACACTGAAGCTTTCTTT.

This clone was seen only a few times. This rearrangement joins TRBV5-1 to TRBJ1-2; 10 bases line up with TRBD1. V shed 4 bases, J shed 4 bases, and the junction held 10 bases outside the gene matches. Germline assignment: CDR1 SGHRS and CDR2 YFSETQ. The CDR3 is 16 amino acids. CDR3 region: CASSPERTGGIYGYTF. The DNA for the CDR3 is TGCGCCAGCAGCCCTGAAAGGACAGGGGGTATCTATGGCTACACCTTC.

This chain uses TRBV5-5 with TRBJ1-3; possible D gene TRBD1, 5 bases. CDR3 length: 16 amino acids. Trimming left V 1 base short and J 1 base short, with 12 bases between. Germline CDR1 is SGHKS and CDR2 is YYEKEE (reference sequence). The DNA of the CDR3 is TGTGCCAGCAGCTTGTTTCGCAGGGTTTCTGGAAACACCATATATTTT. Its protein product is CASSLFRRVSGNTIYF.

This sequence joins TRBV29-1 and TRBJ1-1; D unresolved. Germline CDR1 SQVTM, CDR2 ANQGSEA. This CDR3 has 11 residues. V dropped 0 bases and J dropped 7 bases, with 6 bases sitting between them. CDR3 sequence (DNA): TGCAGCGTTGAAGATCAGCGTGAAGCTTTCTTT. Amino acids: CSVEDQREAFF. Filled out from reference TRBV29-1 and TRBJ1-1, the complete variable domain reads SAVISQKPSRDICQRGTSLTIQCQVDSQVTMMFWYRQQPGQSLTLIATANQGSEATYESGFVIDKFPISRPNLTFSTLTVSNMSPEDSSIYLCSVEDQREAFFGQGTRLTVV.

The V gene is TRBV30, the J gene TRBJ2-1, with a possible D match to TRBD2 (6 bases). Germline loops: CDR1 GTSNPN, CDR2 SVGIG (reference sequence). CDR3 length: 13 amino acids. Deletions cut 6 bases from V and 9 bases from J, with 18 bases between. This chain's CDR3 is CACSSGASGEQFF. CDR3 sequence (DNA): TGTGCCTGTAGTAGCGGAGCCTCGGGTGAGCAGTTCTTC.

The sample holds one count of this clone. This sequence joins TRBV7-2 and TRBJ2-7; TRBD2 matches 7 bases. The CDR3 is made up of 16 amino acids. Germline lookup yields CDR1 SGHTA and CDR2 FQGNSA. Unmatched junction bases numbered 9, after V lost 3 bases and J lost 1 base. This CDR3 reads CASSFPRAGESYEQYF. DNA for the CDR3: TGTGCCAGCAGCTTCCCGCGGGCGGGGGAATCCTACGAGCAGTACTTC.

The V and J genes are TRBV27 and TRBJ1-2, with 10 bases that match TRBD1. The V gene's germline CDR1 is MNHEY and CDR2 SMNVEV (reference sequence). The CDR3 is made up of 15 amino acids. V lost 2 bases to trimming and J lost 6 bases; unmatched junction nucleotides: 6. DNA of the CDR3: TGTGCCAGCAGTTTAAGGGACAGGGGCTTTGATGGCTACACCTTC. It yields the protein CASSLRDRGFDGYTF.

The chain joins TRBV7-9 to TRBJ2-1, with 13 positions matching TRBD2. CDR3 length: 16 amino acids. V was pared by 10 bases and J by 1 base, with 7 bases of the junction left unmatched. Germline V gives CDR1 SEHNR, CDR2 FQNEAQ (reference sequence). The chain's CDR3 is CAIVGLAGVSYNEQFF. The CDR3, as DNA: TGTGCCATCGTCGGACTAGCGGGAGTATCCTACAATGAGCAGTTCTTC.

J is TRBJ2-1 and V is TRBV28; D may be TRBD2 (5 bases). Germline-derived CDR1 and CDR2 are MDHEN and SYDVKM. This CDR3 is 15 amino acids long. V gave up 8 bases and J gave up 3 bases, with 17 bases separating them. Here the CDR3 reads CASGPGDTFYNEQFF. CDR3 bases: TGTGCCAGCGGACCCGGGGATACTTTCTACAATGAGCAGTTCTTC.

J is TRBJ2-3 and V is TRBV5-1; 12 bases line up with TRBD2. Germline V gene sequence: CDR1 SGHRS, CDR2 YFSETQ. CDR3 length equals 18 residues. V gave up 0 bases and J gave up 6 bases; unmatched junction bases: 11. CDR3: CASSLGLAGGPWSDTQYF. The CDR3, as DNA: TGCGCCAGCAGCTTGGGCCTAGCGGGAGGGCCTTGGTCTGATACGCAGTATTTT.

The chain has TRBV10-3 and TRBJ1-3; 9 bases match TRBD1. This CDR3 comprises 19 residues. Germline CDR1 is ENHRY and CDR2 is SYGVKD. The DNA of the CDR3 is TGTGCATCGGCCTTAAGACAGGGGGATACTCTATTGTCTGGAAACACCATATATTTT. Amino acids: CASALRQGDTLLSGNTIYF.

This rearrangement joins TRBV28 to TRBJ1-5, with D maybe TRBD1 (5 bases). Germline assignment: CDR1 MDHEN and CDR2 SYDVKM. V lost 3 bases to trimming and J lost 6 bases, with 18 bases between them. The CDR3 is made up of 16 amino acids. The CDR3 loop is CASSLFLGGVVQPQHF. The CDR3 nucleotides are TGTGCCAGCAGTTTGTTTCTGGGGGGGGTGGTTCAGCCCCAGCATTTT.

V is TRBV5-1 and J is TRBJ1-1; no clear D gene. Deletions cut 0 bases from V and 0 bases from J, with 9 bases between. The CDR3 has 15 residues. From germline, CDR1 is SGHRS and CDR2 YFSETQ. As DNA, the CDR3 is TGCGCCAGCAGCTTGGGAATAGTGATGAACACTGAAGCTTTCTTT. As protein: CASSLGIVMNTEAFF.

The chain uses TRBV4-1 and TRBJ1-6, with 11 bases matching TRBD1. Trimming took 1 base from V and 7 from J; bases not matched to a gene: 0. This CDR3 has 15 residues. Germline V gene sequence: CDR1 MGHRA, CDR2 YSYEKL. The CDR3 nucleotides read TGCGCCAGCAGCCAAGGGGACAGGGGGAATTCACCCCTCCACTTT. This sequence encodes CASSQGDRGNSPLHF.

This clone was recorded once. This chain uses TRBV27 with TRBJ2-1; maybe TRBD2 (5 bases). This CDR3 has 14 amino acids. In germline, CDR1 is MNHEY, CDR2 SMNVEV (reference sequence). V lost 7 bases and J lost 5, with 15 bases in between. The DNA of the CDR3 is TGTGCCAGCACCCCAACGGGATCGGACAATGAGCAGTTCTTC. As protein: CASTPTGSDNEQFF.

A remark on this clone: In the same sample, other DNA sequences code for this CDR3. CDR3 sequence (DNA): TGTGCCAGCAGTCGGAACACTGAAGCTTTCTTT. Translating it yields CASSRNTEAFF. The rearrangement links TRBV12-3 or TRBV12-4 to TRBJ1-1; D is uncertain. V was trimmed by 5 bases and J by 1 base, leaving 2 bases between them. The CDR3 has 11 amino acids.